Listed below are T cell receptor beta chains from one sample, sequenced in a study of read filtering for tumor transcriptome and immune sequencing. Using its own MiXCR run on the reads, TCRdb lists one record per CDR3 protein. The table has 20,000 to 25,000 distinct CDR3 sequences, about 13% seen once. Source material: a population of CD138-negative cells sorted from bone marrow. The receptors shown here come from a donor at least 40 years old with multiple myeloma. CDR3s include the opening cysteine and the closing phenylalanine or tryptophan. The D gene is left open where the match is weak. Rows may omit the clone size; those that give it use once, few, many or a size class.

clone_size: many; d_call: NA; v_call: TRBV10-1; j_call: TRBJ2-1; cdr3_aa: CASSDSNNEQFF; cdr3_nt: TGCGCCAGCAGCGACTCAAACAATGAGCAGTTCTTC
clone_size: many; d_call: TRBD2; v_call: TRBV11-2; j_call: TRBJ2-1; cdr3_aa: CASSLGTSGRAGYNEQFF; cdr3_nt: TGTGCCAGCAGCTTAGGGACTAGCGGGAGGGCGGGGTACAATGAGCAGTTCTTC
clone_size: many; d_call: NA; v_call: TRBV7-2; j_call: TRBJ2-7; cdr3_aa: CASSLASGGRNEQYF; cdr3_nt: TGTGCCAGCAGCTTAGCATCCGGGGGGCGGAACGAGCAGTACTTC
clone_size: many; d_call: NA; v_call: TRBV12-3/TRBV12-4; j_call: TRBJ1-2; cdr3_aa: CASSYSTGGSYGYTF; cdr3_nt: TGTGCCAGCAGTTACTCTACTGGGGGTAGCTATGGCTACACCTTC
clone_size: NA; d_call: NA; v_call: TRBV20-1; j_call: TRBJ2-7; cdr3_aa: CSARDLTKGLSSYEQYF; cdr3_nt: TGCAGTGCTAGAGATCTAACTAAGGGACTCAGCTCCTACGAGCAGTACTTC
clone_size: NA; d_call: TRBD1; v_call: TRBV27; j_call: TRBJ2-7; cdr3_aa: CASRLGQGSHEQYF; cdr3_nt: TGTGCCAGCAGACTGGGACAGGGTAGTCACGAGCAGTACTTC
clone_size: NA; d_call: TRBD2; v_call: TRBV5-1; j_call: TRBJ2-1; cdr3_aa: CATHLGLAGGYNEQFF; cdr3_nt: TGCGCCACCCACCTGGGACTAGCGGGAGGGTACAATGAGCAGTTCTTC
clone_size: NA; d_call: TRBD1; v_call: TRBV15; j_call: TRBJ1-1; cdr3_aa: CATSQGGINTEAFF; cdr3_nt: TGTGCCACCTCCCAGGGGGGGATCAACACTGAAGCTTTCTTT
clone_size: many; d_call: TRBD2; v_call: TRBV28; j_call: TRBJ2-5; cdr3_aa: CASSRGLAGETETQYF; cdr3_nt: TGTGCCAGCAGCCGGGGACTAGCGGGAGAAACGGAGACCCAGTACTTC
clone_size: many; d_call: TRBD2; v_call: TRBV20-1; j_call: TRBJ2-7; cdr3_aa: CSASPYKAGDFSYEQYF; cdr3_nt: TGCAGTGCTAGCCCCTACAAAGCGGGAGACTTTTCCTACGAGCAGTACTTC
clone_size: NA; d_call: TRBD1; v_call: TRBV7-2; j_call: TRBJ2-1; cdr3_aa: CASSSGQYNEQFF; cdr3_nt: TGTGCCAGCAGCTCGGGACAGTACAATGAGCAGTTCTTC
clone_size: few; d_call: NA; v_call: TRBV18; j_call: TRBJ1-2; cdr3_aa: CASSPGEHGYTF; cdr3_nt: TGTGCCAGCTCACCAGGGGAGCACGGCTACACCTTC
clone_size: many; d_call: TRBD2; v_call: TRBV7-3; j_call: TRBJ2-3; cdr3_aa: CASSLKPGLGTDTQYF; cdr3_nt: TGTGCCAGCAGTTTGAAACCGGGACTAGGCACAGATACGCAGTATTTT
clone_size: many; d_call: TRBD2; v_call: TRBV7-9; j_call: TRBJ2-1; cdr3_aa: CASSLGAAGGILRSYNEQFF; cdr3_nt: TGTGCCAGCAGCTTAGGTGCAGCGGGAGGGATATTACGTTCCTACAATGAGCAGTTCTTC
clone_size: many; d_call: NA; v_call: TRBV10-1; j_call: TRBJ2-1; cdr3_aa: CASSVSGVVLNEQFF; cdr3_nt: TGCGCCAGCAGTGTATCGGGAGTAGTGCTCAATGAGCAGTTCTTC
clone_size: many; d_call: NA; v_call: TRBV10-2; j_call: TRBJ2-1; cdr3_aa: CASRPELNEQFF; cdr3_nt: TGCGCCAGCAGGCCCGAGTTAAATGAGCAGTTCTTC
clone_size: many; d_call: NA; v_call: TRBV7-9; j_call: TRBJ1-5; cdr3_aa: CASSLDSPVNQPQHF; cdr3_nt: TGTGCCAGCAGCTTAGATAGCCCGGTCAATCAGCCCCAGCATTTT
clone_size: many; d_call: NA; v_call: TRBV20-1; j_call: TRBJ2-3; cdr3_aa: CSASKWEGTDTQYF; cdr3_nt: TGCAGTGCTAGTAAGTGGGAGGGCACAGATACGCAGTATTTT
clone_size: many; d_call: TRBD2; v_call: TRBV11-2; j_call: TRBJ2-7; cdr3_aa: CASSLVAGYYEQYF; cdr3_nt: TGTGCCAGCAGCTTAGTAGCGGGGTACTACGAGCAGTACTTC
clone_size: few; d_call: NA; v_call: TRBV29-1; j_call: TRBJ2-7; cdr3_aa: CSVAQGQSYEQYF; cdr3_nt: TGCAGCGTTGCGCAAGGACAAAGCTACGAGCAGTACTTC
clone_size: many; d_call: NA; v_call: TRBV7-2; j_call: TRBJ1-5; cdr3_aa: CASSLVAGNSNQPQHF; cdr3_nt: TGTGCCAGCAGCTTAGTGGCCGGAAATAGCAATCAGCCCCAGCATTTT
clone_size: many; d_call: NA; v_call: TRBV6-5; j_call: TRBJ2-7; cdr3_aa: CASSYRDGSSYEQYF; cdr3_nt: TGTGCCAGCAGTTATCGGGACGGCAGCTCCTACGAGCAGTACTTC
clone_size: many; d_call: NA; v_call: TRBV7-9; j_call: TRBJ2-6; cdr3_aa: CASSFISRGANVLTF; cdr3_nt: TGTGCCAGCAGCTTTATCAGCCGAGGGGCCAACGTCCTGACTTTC
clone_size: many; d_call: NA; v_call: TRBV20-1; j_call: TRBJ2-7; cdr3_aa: CSAREVKPSYEQYF; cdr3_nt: TGCAGTGCTAGGGAGGTTAAGCCTTCCTACGAGCAGTACTTC
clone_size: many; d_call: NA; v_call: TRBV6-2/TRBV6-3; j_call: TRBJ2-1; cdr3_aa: CASSFRVENEQFF; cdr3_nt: TGTGCCAGCAGTTTCAGGGTTGAAAATGAGCAGTTCTTC
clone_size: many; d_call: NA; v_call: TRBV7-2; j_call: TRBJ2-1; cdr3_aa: CASSTGPSHNEQFF; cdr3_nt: TGTGCCAGCAGCACGGGCCCCTCCCACAATGAGCAGTTCTTC
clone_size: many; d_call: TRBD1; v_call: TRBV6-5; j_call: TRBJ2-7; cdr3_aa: CASMTGVLAYEQYF; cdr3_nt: TGTGCCAGCATGACAGGGGTATTAGCCTACGAGCAGTACTTC
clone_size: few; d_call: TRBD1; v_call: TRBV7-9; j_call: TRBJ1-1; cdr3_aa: CASSDHGQGGRAFF; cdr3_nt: TGTGCCAGCAGCGATCATGGACAGGGGGGGAGAGCTTTCTTT
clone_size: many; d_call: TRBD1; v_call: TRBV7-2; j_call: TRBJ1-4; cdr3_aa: CASRTGPTNEKLFF; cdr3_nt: TGTGCCAGCCGGACAGGACCAACTAATGAAAAACTGTTTTTT
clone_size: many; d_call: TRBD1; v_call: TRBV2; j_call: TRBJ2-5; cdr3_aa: CASSPSQGARETQYF; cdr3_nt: TGTGCCAGCAGTCCGAGCCAGGGGGCGAGGGAGACCCAGTACTTC
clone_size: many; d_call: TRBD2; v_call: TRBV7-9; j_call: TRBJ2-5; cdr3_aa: CASSQLAGEGETQYF; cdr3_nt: TGTGCCAGCAGCCAACTCGCGGGAGAAGGAGAGACCCAGTACTTC
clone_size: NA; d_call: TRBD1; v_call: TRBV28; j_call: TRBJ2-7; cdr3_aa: CASSLPDRGAQYF; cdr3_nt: TGTGCCAGCAGTTTACCCGACAGGGGGGCCCAGTACTTC
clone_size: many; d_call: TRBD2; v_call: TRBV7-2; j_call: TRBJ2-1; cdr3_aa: CASSKPTSGYNEQFF; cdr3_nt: TGTGCCAGCAGCAAACCGACTAGCGGATACAATGAGCAGTTCTTC
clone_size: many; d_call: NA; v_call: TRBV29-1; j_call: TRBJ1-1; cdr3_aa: CSADSLNTEAFF; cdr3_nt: TGCAGCGCCGACAGCCTGAACACTGAAGCTTTCTTT
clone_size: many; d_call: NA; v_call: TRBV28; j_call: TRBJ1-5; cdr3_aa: CASSLWGAQEESNQPQHF; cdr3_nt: TGTGCCAGCAGTTTATGGGGGGCCCAAGAGGAAAGCAATCAGCCCCAGCATTTT
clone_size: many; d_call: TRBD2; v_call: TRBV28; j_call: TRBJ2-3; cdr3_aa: CASRIRGLAGGHTDTQYF; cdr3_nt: TGTGCCAGCAGAATAAGAGGACTAGCGGGAGGTCACACAGATACGCAGTATTTT
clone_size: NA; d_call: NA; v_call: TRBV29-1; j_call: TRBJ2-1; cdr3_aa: CSAKTPDLSSYNEQFF; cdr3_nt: TGCAGCGCCAAGACCCCGGACCTAAGCTCCTACAATGAGCAGTTCTTC
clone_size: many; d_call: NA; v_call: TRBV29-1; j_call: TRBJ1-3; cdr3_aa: CSVEDAGVGNTIYF; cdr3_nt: TGCAGCGTTGAAGATGCAGGGGTTGGAAACACCATATATTTT
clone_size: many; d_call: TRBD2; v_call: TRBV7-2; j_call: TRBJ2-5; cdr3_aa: CASSLGGTRGETQYF; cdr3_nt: TGTGCCAGCAGCTTAGGTGGGACTAGGGGAGAGACCCAGTACTTC
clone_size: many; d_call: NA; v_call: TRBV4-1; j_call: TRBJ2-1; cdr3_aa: CASSQANLISYNEQFF; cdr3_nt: TGCGCCAGCAGCCAAGCTAATCTAATATCATACAATGAGCAGTTCTTC
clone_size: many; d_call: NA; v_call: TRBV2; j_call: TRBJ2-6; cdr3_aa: CASSYRASGANVLTF; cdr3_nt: TGTGCCAGCAGTTACAGGGCCTCTGGGGCCAACGTCCTGACTTTC
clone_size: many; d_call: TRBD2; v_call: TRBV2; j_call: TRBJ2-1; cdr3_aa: CASSPRAAGEGEQFF; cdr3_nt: TGTGCCAGCAGCCCCAGGGCTGCGGGGGAGGGTGAGCAGTTCTTC
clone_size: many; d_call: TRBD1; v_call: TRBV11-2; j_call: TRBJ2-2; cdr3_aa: CASSTGTGGLVELFF; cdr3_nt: TGTGCCAGCAGCACCGGGACAGGGGGTTTGGTGGAGCTGTTTTTT
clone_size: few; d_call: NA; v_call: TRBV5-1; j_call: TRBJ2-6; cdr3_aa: CASSSGQLSGANVLTF; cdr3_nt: TGCGCCAGCAGCTCCGGACAGCTCTCTGGGGCCAACGTCCTGACTTTC
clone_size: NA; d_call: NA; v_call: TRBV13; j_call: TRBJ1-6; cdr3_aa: CASSGEGVPYNSPLHF; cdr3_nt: TGTGCCAGCAGCGGAGAGGGGGTCCCGTATAATTCACCCCTCCACTTT
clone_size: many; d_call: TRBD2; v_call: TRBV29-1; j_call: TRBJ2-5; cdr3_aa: CSLGGLAGEETQYF; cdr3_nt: TGCAGCCTGGGAGGTCTAGCGGGAGAAGAGACCCAGTACTTC
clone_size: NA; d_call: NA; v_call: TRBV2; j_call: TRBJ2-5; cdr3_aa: CAGREQGGETQYF; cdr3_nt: TGTGCCGGCAGGGAACAGGGTGGAGAGACCCAGTACTTC